The next 20 T cell receptor beta chains were all read from a single sample in a study of control samples from healthy donors and cancer patients. Using immunoSEQ multiplex PCR, the repertoire was profiled, and TCRdb retains in-frame clones only, with some absent. The sample has 80,000 or so clones, less than 95% seen once. The sample consisted of blood. Source of these receptors: a woman between 40 and 50 years old in good health.

The chain has TRBV27 and TRBJ2-1, with a tentative D call TRBD1 (5 bases). The CDR3 sequence is 15 residues long. Germline values: CDR1 MNHEY, CDR2 SMNVEV (reference sequence). Trimming left V 6 bases short and J 3 bases short, with 15 bases between. CDR3 nucleotides: TGTGCCAGCAGCCCAACATATACAGGCTACAATGAGCAGTTCTTC. Its translation: CASSPTYTGYNEQFF.

V is TRBV7-2 and J is TRBJ1-1; 7 nucleotides match TRBD1. The CDR3 consists of 15 residues. Germline-derived CDR1 and CDR2 are SGHTA and FQGNSA. The V and J ends lost 3 bases and 4 bases, in that order; junction bases with no gene match: 8. CDR3 sequence: CASSLDPGTVTEAFF. The CDR3, as DNA: TGTGCCAGCAGCTTGGACCCCGGGACAGTCACTGAAGCTTTCTTT. The full variable domain, its missing parts supplied by reference TRBV7-2 and TRBJ1-1, is GAGVSQSPSNKVTEKGKDVELRCDPISGHTALYWYRQSLGQGLEFLIYFQGNSAPDKSGLPSDRFSAERTGGSVSTLTIQRTQQEDSAVYLCASSLDPGTVTEAFFGQGTRLTVV.

V and J are TRBV10-3 and TRBJ2-3; 9 nucleotides line up with TRBD2. The CDR3 spans 19 residues. CDR1 ENHRY and CDR2 SYGVKD come from the germline V gene. J lost 0 bases, V lost 5 bases, and 15 bases had no gene match. CDR3 residues: CAISKTSGQSSSSTDTQYF. The CDR3 region has the DNA TGTGCCATCAGTAAGACTAGCGGACAATCGTCCTCTAGCACAGATACGCAGTATTTT.

The V and J genes are TRBV28 and TRBJ2-7, with 7 bases identical to TRBD1. The CDR3 runs 14 residues. The J segment lost 3 bases and the V segment lost 6 bases, leaving 8 bases of the junction unmatched. Germline CDR1 reads MDHEN; CDR2 reads SYDVKM. CDR3 loop: CASRPGTDVYEQYF. The CDR3 DNA reads as TGTGCCAGCAGACCGGGGACAGATGTCTACGAGCAGTACTTC. Using reference TRBV28 and TRBJ2-7 for the parts outside the CDR3, the full variable domain is DVKVTQSSRYLVKRTGEKVFLECVQDMDHENMFWYRQDPGLGLRLIYFSYDVKMKEKGDIPEGYSVSREKKERFSLILESASTNQTSMYLCASRPGTDVYEQYFGPGTRLTVT.

The genes are TRBV5-1 and TRBJ2-5; TRBD2 aligns across 15 bases. The germline gives CDR1 SGHRS, CDR2 YFSETQ. Unmatched junction bases numbered 9, after V lost 4 bases and J lost 5 bases. The CDR3 loop spans 17 amino acids. The CDR3 nucleotides read TGCGCCAGCAGCCTCGGGACTAGCGGGGGGTCAAGGGAGACCCAGTACTTC. This encodes CASSLGTSGGSRETQYF.

This clone was found a few times. The rearrangement uses TRBV24-1 and TRBJ2-1; no clear D. The V and J ends lost 7 bases and 4 bases respectively, with 10 bases between them. Germline CDR1 KGHDR, CDR2 SFDVKD. The CDR3 runs to 13 residues. CDR3 residues: CATRNTDYNEQFF. In DNA form, the CDR3 reads TGTGCCACCAGAAATACAGATTACAATGAGCAGTTCTTC.

The chain carries TRBV19 and TRBJ1-1; D ambiguous. Between the trimmed V and J ends, which lost 5 bases and 10 bases, there was a span of 17 bases. Germline CDR1 is LNHDA and CDR2 is SQIVND (reference sequence). The CDR3 sequence is 13 residues long. CDR3 residues: CASSASLRVGAFF. In nucleotides, the CDR3 is TGTGCCAGTAGTGCCAGTCTGAGGGTAGGAGCTTTCTTT.

The chain couples TRBV11-2 to TRBJ2-1; D is perhaps TRBD2 (5 bases). V was pared by 1 base and J by 10 bases, with 11 bases between. The CDR3 is 13 residues long. Germline V gene sequence: CDR1 SGHAT, CDR2 FQNNGV. CDR3 DNA: TGTGCCAGCAGCTTAGTGCTAGCATGGGAGCAGTTCTTC. Its protein product is CASSLVLAWEQFF.

The chain has TRBV9 and TRBJ1-3; the match to TRBD1 covers 8 bases. The ends lost 4 bases at V and 4 bases at J; junction bases unmatched: 10. From germline, CDR1 is SGDLS and CDR2 YYNGEE. CDR3 length equals 16 residues. In DNA, the CDR3 is TGTGCCAGCAGCCTCACAACCAGGGGGCGAGGAAACACCATATATTTT. It yields the protein CASSLTTRGRGNTIYF.

The chain is built from TRBV19 and TRBJ2-2, with D possibly being TRBD2 (6 bases). With 5 bases removed from V and 5 bases from J, the gap between germline ends came to 12 bases. The CDR3 totals 14 residues. The V gene's germline CDR1 is LNHDA and CDR2 SQIVND (reference sequence). CDR3 in amino acids: CASSVIAVTGELFF. CDR3 in DNA: TGTGCCAGTAGTGTCATAGCGGTTACCGGGGAGCTGTTTTTT.

The rearrangement links TRBV2 to TRBJ2-7; D remains unclear. This CDR3 is built from 10 residues. The germline gives CDR1 SNHLY, CDR2 FYNNEI. Trimming stripped 6 bases from V and 4 bases from J, with 4 bases between. The CDR3 loop is CASSAYEQYF. CDR3 nucleotide sequence: TGTGCCAGCAGCGCTTACGAGCAGTACTTC.

V and J are TRBV29-1 and TRBJ1-1, with D unclear. The CDR3 runs 12 residues. CDR1 and CDR2 (germline): SQVTM, ANQGSEA. Trimming stripped 4 bases from V and 11 bases from J, with 17 bases between. CDR3 protein: CSVVRAGRGAFF. CDR3 sequence (DNA): TGCAGCGTTGTCCGGGCGGGTCGAGGTGCTTTCTTT.

V usage is TRBV4-1 and J usage is TRBJ2-7; tentatively, D is TRBD1 or TRBD2 (5 bases each). CDR1 is MGHRA, CDR2 YSYEKL, per germline. Trimming removed 4 bases from V and 3 bases from J, with 19 bases in between. The CDR3 runs to 16 residues. CDR3 DNA: TGCGCCAGCAGCCCCGCCCCGGGAACGGGGCTCTACGAGCAGTACTTC. Encoded protein: CASSPAPGTGLYEQYF.

V usage is TRBV5-6 and J usage is TRBJ1-2; D is ambiguous. V shed 0 bases and J shed 1 base, with 13 bases lying between them. Per germline, CDR1 SGHDT and CDR2 YYEEEE. The CDR3 covers 16 residues. In DNA form, the CDR3 reads TGTGCCAGCAGCTTGGTACGGCAGGCCGGTAACTATGGCTACACCTTC. This translates into CASSLVRQAGNYGYTF.

This clone appeared once. The chain employs TRBV4-1 and TRBJ1-2; D not resolved. V was clipped by 1 base and J by 4 bases, with 10 bases between them. Germline V gives CDR1 MGHRA, CDR2 YSYEKL. The CDR3 is 14 amino acids. CDR3 protein: CASSQGGPSYGYTF. The CDR3 DNA follows: TGCGCCAGCAGCCAAGGTGGGCCCTCCTATGGCTACACCTTC.

The chain carries TRBV19 and TRBJ2-2; D call uncertain. Germline loops: CDR1 LNHDA, CDR2 SQIVND (reference sequence). Trimming pared 3 bases from V and 3 bases from J, leaving 11 bases between. The CDR3 is made up of 15 amino acids. The CDR3 loop reads CASSIYGGDTGELFF. CDR3 nucleotide sequence: TGTGCCAGTAGTATCTACGGCGGAGACACCGGGGAGCTGTTTTTT.

The chain recombines TRBV7-2 with TRBJ2-3, with 8 bases aligning to TRBD1. With V trimmed by 2 bases and J by 2 bases, 6 bases remained unmatched. Germline loops: CDR1 SGHTA, CDR2 FQGNSA. This CDR3 comprises 16 residues. CDR3 DNA sequence: TGTGCCAGCAGCTTACAGGGGGCCTGGGACACAGATACGCAGTATTTT. Translating gives CASSLQGAWDTDTQYF.

There are a few counts of this clone. The J gene is TRBJ1-3, the V gene TRBV25-1, with unresolved D. Trimming left V 3 bases short and J 2 bases short, with 8 bases between. CDR1 is MGHDK and CDR2 is SYGVNS in the germline V gene. There are 14 residues in the CDR3. The CDR3 region is CASSEGNAGNTIYF. The CDR3 DNA reads TGTGCCAGCAGTGAGGGGAATGCTGGAAACACCATATATTTT. The variable domain in full, completed from reference TRBV25-1 and TRBJ1-3, reads EADIYQTPRYLVIGTGKKITLECSQTMGHDKMYWYQQDPGMELHLIHYSYGVNSTEKGDLSSESTVSRIRTEHFPLTLESARPSHTSQYLCASSEGNAGNTIYFGEGSWLTVV.

This chain joins TRBV2 and TRBJ1-1, with D uncertain. CDR1 and CDR2 (germline): SNHLY, FYNNEI. The ends were cut back, 4 bases at V and 3 bases at J, with 12 bases in the middle. The CDR3 sequence is 14 residues long. The CDR3 nucleotides are TGTGCCAGCAGTGGTGGGTTTACGGACACTGAAGCTTTCTTT. Protein: CASSGGFTDTEAFF. Using reference TRBV2 and TRBJ1-1 for the parts outside the CDR3, the full variable domain is EPEVTQTPSHQVTQMGQEVILRCVPISNHLYFYWYRQILGQKVEFLVSFYNNEISEKSEIFDDQFSVERPDGSNFTLKIRSTKLEDSAMYFCASSGGFTDTEAFFGQGTRLTVV.

This chain joins TRBV7-9 and TRBJ1-2; 8 nucleotides agree with TRBD1. The V segment lost 4 bases and the J segment 7 bases; nucleotides outside the gene matches: 5. CDR1 and CDR2 from the germline V gene are SEHNR and FQNEAQ (reference sequence). CDR3 size: 13 residues. DNA of the CDR3: TGTGCCAGCAGCTCCCCAGGGGGCGGTGGCTACACCTTC. Its protein is CASSSPGGGGYTF.